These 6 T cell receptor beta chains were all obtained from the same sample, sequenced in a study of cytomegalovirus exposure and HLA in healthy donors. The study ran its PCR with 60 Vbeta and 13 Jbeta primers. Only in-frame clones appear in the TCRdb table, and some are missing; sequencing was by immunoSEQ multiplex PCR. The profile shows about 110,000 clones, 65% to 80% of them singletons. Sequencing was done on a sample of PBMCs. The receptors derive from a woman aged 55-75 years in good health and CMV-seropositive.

The CDR3 DNA reads as TGTGCCAGCTCACCGGCAGGGGGCGTTTTCGAGCAGTACTTC. This gives the protein CASSPAGGVFEQYF. This chain links TRBV18 with TRBJ2-7; 8 positions agree with TRBD1. Per germline, CDR1 KGHSH and CDR2 LQKENI. Trimming took 3 bases from V and 6 from J; bases not matched to a gene: 7. This CDR3 region has 14 residues.

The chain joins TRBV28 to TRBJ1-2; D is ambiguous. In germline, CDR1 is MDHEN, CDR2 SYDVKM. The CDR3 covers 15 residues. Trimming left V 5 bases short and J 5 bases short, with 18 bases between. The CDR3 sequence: CASSPPSAGLYGYTF. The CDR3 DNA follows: TGTGCCAGCAGTCCCCCCTCGGCAGGTCTTTATGGCTACACCTTC.

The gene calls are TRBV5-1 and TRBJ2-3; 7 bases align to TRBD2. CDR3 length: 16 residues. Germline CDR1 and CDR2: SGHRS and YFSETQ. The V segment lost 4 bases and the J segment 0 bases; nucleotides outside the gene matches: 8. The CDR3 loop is CASSVGLADSTDTQYF. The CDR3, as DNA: TGCGCCAGCAGCGTCGGTCTAGCGGACAGCACAGATACGCAGTATTTT.

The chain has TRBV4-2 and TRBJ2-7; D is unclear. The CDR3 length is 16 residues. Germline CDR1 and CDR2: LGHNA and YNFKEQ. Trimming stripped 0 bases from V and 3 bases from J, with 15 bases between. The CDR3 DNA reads TGTGCCAGCAGCCAAGATAAGGTAGGAGTAGTCTACGAGCAGTACTTC. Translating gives CASSQDKVGVVYEQYF.

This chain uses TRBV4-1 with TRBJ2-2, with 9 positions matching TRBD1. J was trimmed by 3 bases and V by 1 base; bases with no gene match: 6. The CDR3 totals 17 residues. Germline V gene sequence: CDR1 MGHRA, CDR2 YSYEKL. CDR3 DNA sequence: TGCGCCAGCAGCCAAGCGACACAGGGGGCGGACACCGGGGAGCTGTTTTTT. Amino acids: CASSQATQGADTGELFF.

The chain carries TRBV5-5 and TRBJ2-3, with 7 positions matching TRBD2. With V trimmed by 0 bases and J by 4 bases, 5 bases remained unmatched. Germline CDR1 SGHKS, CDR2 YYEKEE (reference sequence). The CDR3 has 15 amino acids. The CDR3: CASSLVGGRSDTQYF. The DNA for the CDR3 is TGTGCCAGCAGCTTGGTTGGCGGGAGATCAGATACGCAGTATTTT. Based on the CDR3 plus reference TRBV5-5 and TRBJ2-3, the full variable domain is DAGVTQSPTHLIKTRGQQVTLRCSPISGHKSVSWYQQVLGQGPQFIFQYYEKEERGRGNFPDRFSARQFPNYSSELNVNALLLGDSALYLCASSLVGGRSDTQYFGPGTRLTVL.